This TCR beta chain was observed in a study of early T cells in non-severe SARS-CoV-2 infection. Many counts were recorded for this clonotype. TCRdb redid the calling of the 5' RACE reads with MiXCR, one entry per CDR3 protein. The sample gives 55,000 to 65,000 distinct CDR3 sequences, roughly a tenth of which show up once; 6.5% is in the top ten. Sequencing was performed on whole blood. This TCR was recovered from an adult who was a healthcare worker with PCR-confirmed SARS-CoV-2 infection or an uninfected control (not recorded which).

CDR3 residues: CASSHGTAEDSPLHF. DNA of the CDR3: TGCGCCAGCAGCCACGGGACGGCGGAGGATTCACCCCTCCACTTT. The rearrangement links TRBV4-3 to TRBJ1-6; possible D gene TRBD1, 5 bases. V was shortened by 3 bases and J by 8 bases, with 14 bases between the two germline ends. This CDR3 has 15 amino acids. Germline CDR1 LGHNA, CDR2 YSLEER.